This T cell receptor beta chain emerged from a study of a mutant IDH1 vaccine in newly diagnosed glioma. TCRdb's copy holds only in-frame clones and misses some; the assay was immunoSEQ multiplex PCR. The data show tens of thousands of clones, 84% seen once. Specified time point: week 35, safety follow-up. Each dose delivered 300 ug of mutant IDH1 20-mer peptide subcutaneously with imiquimod. As regards this clone: Antigen unknown.

V lost 0 bases, J lost 1 base, and 1 base lay in between. The CDR3 has 13 residues. The germline CDR1 and CDR2 sequences are MNHEY and SMNVEV (reference sequence). This rearrangement joins TRBV27 to TRBJ2-1; D ambiguous. This clonotype was sampled from a man aged 30 to 45 with glioma. Sequencing was performed on PBMCs, taken from a glioma patient whose treatment included an IDH1 peptide vaccine. The CDR3 nucleotides are TGTGCCAGCAGTTTATCTTCCTACAATGAGCAGTTCTTC. The encoded protein is CASSLSSYNEQFF.